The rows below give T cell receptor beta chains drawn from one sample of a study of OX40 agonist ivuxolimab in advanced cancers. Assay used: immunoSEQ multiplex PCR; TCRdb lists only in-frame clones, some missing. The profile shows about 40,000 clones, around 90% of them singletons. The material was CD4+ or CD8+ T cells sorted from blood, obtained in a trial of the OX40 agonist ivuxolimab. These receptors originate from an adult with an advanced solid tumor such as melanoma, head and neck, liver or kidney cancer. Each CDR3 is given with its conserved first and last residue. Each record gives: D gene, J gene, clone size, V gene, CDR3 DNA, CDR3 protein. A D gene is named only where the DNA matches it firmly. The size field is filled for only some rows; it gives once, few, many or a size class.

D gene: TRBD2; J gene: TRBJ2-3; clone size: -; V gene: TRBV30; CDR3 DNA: TGTGCCTGGAGTGATTTAGCGGGGGACACAGATACGCAGTATTTT; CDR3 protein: CAWSDLAGDTDTQYF
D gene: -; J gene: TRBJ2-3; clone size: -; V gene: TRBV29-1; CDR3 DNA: TGCAGCGTCGTGGGAGTCGGAGCACATACGCAGTATTTT; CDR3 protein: CSVVGVGAHTQYF
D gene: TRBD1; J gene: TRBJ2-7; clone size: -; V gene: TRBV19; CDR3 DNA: TGTGCCAGTAGGGACAGGGGGCTCGACGAGCAGTACTTC; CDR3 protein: CASRDRGLDEQYF
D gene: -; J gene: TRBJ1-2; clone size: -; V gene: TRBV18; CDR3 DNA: TGTGCCAGCTCCCCGGAGGCCGCACGAAACTATGGCTACACCTTC; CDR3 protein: CASSPEAARNYGYTF
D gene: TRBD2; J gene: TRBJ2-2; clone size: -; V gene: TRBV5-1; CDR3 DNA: TGCGCCAGCAGCTCACTAGCGGGGGGTGCGAACACCGGGGAGCTGTTTTTT; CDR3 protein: CASSSLAGGANTGELFF
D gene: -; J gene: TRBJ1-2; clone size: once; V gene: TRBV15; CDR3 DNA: TGTGCCACCAGCAGGAGCAGGGATCCTAACTATGGCTACACCTTC; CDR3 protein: CATSRSRDPNYGYTF
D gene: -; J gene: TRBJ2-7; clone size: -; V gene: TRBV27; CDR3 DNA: TGTGCCAGCAGTAAAGGAGAGGTCTACGAGCAGTACTTC; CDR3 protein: CASSKGEVYEQYF
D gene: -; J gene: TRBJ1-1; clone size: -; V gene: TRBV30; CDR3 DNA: TGTGCCTGGAACGGCGCGATGGGGCTGAACACTGAAGCTTTCTTT; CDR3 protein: CAWNGAMGLNTEAFF
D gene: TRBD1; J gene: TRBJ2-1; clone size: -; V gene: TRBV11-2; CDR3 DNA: TGTGCCAGCAGCTTAGGGCAGGGGGCGGATGAGCAGTTCTTC; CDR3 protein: CASSLGQGADEQFF
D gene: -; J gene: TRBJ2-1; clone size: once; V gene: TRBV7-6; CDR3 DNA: TGTGCCAGCAGCTTAGCGGTATCGGGAGACTGGCAGTTCTTC; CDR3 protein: CASSLAVSGDWQFF
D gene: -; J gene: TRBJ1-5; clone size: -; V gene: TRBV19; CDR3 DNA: TGTGCCAGTAGTATTACCCTGACAGGCAATCAGCCCCAGCATTTT; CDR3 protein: CASSITLTGNQPQHF
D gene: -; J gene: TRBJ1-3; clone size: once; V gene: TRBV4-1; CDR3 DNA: TGCGCCAGCAGCCAAGATTTCCTTGGGGGTTGGGGCGGGAACACCATATATTTT; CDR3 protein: CASSQDFLGGWGGNTIYF
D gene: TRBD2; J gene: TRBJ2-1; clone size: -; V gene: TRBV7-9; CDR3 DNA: TGTGCCAGCAGCTTGACGGGAGGTGAGCAGTTCTTC; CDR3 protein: CASSLTGGEQFF
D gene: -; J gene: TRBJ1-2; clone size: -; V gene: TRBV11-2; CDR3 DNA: TGTGCCAGCAGCCAAGATCAGACCGGGGCCTATGGCTACACCTTC; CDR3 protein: CASSQDQTGAYGYTF
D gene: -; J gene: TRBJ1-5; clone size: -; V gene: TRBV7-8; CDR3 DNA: TGTGCCAGCAGCTTTGGTGTGGGGGGCCTTCAGCCCCAGCATTTT; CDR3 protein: CASSFGVGGLQPQHF
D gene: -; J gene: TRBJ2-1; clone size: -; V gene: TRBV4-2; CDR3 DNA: TGTGCCAAGCACAAAGCGCCCAGCTCCTACAATGAGCAGTTCTTC; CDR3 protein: CAKHKAPSSYNEQFF
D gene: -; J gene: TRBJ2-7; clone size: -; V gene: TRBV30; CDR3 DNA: TGTGCCTGGAGTGTAGGTAGCGTACACGAGCAGTACTTC; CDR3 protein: CAWSVGSVHEQYF
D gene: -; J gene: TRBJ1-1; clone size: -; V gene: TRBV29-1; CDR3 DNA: TGCAGCGTTGGGGGGGCTTTCTTT; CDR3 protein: CSVGGAFF
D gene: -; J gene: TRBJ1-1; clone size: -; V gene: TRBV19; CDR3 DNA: TGTGCCAGTAGTATAAAGGGGGAAACTGAAGCTTTCTTT; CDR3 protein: CASSIKGETEAFF
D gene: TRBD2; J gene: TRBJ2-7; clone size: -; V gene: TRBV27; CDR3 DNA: TGTGCCAGCAGTTTATTTGCGGGGGGGTCACTGACCTACGAGCAGTACTTC; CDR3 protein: CASSLFAGGSLTYEQYF
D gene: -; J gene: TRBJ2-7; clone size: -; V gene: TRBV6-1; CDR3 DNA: TGTGCCAGCAGCGGGGACGTCCGGACCTACTACGAGCAGTACTTC; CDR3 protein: CASSGDVRTYYEQYF
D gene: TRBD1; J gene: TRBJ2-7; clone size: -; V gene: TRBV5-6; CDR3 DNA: TGTGCCAGCAGCACAGCAGGGGGTTCCTACGAGCAGTACTTC; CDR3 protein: CASSTAGGSYEQYF
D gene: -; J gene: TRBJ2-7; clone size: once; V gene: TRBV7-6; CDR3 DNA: TGTGCCAGCAGCCCACTCCCGGGGGCCAGCTCCTACGAGCAGTACTTC; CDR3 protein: CASSPLPGASSYEQYF
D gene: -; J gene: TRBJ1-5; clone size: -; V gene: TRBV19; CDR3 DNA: TGTGCCAGTAGTACAGACAGCCTCAATCAGCCCCAGCATTTT; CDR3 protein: CASSTDSLNQPQHF
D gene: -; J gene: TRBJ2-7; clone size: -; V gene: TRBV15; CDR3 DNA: TGTGCCACCAGCAGAGGGTCTGGACACGAGCAGTACTTC; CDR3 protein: CATSRGSGHEQYF
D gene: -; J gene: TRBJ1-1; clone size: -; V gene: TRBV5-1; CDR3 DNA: TGCGCCAGCAGCTTGGAGCCAGGGACCATGAACACTGAAGCTTTCTTT; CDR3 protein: CASSLEPGTMNTEAFF
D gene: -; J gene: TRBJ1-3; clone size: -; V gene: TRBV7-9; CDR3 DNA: TGTGCCAGCAGCGTCCGAGGGGGGGGTTCCCGGTCCGGAAACACCATATATTTT; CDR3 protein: CASSVRGGGSRSGNTIYF
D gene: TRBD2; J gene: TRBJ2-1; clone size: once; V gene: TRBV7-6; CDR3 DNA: TGTGCCAGCAGCCCCCCCGGGACTAGCGGATACAATGAGCAGTTCTTC; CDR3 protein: CASSPPGTSGYNEQFF
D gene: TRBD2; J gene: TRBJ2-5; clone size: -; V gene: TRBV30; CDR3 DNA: TGTGCCTGGAGTGCAGGACTAGCCCTCCTTCTGTACTTC; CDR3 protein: CAWSAGLALLLYF
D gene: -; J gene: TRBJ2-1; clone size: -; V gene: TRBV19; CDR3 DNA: TGTGCCAGTAGTCAAAATTATGATGAGCAGTTCTTC; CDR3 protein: CASSQNYDEQFF
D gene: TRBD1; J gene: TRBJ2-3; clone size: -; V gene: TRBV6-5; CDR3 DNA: TGTGCCAGCAGTTATCAGGGGGAGTATACGCAGTATTTT; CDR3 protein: CASSYQGEYTQYF
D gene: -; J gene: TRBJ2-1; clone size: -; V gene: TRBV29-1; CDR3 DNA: TGCAGCGTTAGACCAGACGCATCCCCCGACAATGAGCAGTTCTTC; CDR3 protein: CSVRPDASPDNEQFF
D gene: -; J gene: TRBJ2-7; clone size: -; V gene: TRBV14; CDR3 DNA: TGTGCCAGCAGCCCGTGGGACGACTCCTACGAGCAGTACTTC; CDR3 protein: CASSPWDDSYEQYF
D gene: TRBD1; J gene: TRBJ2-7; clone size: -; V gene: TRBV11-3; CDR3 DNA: TGTGCCAGCAGCCCCGGGACAGGGAAAACCTACGAGCAGTACTTC; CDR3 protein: CASSPGTGKTYEQYF
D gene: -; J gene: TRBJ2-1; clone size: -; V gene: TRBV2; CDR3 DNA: TGTGCCAGCTCCGAGTCGATAGTTAATGAGCAGTTCTTC; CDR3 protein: CASSESIVNEQFF
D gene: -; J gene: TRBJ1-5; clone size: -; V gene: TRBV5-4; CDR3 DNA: TGTGCCAGCAGCTTATCAGGGAGCAATCAGCCCCAGCATTTT; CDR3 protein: CASSLSGSNQPQHF
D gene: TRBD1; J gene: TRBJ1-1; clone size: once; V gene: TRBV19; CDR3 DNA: TGTGCCAGTAGTATTCCACAGGGGTACACTGAAGCTTTCTTT; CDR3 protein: CASSIPQGYTEAFF
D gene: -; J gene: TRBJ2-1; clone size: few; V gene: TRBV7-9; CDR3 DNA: TGTGCCAGCAGCCACCGGGACTACAATGAGCAGTTCTTC; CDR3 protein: CASSHRDYNEQFF
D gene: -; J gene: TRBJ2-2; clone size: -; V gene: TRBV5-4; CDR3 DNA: TGTGCCAGCAGCTTGGCCGCCAGGTTGAACACCGGGGAGCTGTTTTTT; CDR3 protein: CASSLAARLNTGELFF
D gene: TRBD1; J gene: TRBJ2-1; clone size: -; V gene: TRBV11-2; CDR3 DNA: TGTGCCAGCAGCTTAGTTCTTGCGGGACAGGGTTACAATGAGCAGTTCTTC; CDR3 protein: CASSLVLAGQGYNEQFF
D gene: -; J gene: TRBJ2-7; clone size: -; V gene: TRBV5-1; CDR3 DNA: TGCGCCAGCAGCTTGGACCAACCCTACGAGCAGTACTTC; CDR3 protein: CASSLDQPYEQYF
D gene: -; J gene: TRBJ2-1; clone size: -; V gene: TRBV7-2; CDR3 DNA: TGTGCCAGCAGATCCCATCTGAATGAGCAGTTCTTC; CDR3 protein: CASRSHLNEQFF